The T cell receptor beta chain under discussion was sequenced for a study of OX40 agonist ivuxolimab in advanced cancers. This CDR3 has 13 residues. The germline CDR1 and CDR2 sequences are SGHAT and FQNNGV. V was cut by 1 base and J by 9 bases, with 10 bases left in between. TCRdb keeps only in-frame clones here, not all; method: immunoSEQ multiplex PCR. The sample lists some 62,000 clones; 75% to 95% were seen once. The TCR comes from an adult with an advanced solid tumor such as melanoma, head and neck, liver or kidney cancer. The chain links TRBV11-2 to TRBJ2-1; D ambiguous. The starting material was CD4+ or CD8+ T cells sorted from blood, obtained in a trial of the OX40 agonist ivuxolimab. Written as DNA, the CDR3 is TGTGCCAGCAGCTTAGCTCTCCTCGGTGAGCAGTTCTTC. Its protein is CASSLALLGEQFF.